The clone carrying this TCR beta chain was observed a handful of times. Its antigen is as yet unknown. In germline, CDR1 is SEHNR, CDR2 FQNEAQ (reference sequence). J was trimmed by 0 bases and V by 4 bases; bases with no gene match: 14. This CDR3 region has 19 residues. Clones were sequenced by immunoSEQ multiplex PCR, and TCRdb holds only the in-frame ones, with some missing. The sample contains some 160,000 clones, 80% to 95% of which appear only once. These data originate in a study of T cell responses to AZD1222 COVID-19 vaccine. Overall study findings and caveats: Without day 14 samples, only post-peak T cell repertoires were studied. Along spike, vaccine-associated CD4 TCRs were found throughout, with dominance at 160-218 and 743-854. Spike-specific TCR breadth and depth were elevated following two AZD1222 doses.

The chain joins TRBV7-9 to TRBJ1-4, with 7 bases aligning to TRBD1. The sequencing here drew on peripheral blood, taken on day 0 of AZD1222 vaccination. The TCR originated in an adult in good health. The CDR3, as DNA: TGTGCCAGCAGCTGGGCGGAGGGGACAGCGTCTTCAACTAATGAAAAACTGTTTTTT. It encodes CASSWAEGTASSTNEKLFF.